The rows below give T cell receptor beta chains drawn from one sample of a study of shared clonotypes between healthy human individuals. Here immunoSEQ multiplex PCR was the method, and the copy in TCRdb shows in-frame clones only, minus some. Altogether under 2,500,000 clones are present, 90% to 97% being singletons, with the ten largest covering over 0.1%. Sequenced: naive CD4+ T cells sorted from blood. The source of these receptors is a young man in good health. Both conserved end residues are trimmed from each CDR3.

v_call,cdr3_aa
TRBV6-6,ASRGGGGSEAF
TRBV5-1,ASSFQEGTEAF
TRBV6-1,ASSGRVTGELF
TRBV28,ASSLRPNGGYT
TRBV6-6,ASSSPTGELF
TRBV27,ASSSSPGQLLNTEAF
TRBV6-5,ASSRGQPAAGYT
TRBV6-5,ASSGGTETQY
TRBV18,ASSPDLRMNTEAF
TRBV5-1,ASSTQAGLYEQY
TRBV30,AWSPRGNQPQH
TRBV2,ASSGDHRPDNEQF
TRBV11-2,ASSSDLLKQY
TRBV10-2,ASSDTSTNEKLF
TRBV21-1,ASSKVRLAGRCEQF
TRBV20-1,SASTPYGYT
TRBV28,ASRPENQPQH
TRBV29-1,SVEEQGDRWGKLF
TRBV7-3,ASSLGTGGADTQY
TRBV5-6,ASSLSGVSYEQY
TRBV5-1,ASSLGLATNTGELF
TRBV28,ASSSTRTGGHYEQY
TRBV5-4,ASSRTTGGRYEQY
TRBV9,ASSAAGGYTGELF
TRBV4-1,ASSQESSVNTEAF
TRBV19,ASSIGNVQGEQY
TRBV6-6,ASRPPAGGKYEQY
TRBV25-1,ASSEPGGGVSEKLF
TRBV30,AWSRTGGFYEQY
TRBV10-3,AISNPGLAGNYNEQF
TRBV7-2,ASSPRTGPATNEKLF
TRBV14,ASSKSGVALF
TRBV7-2,ASSLGGRGVGEKLF
TRBV19,ASSIDRDRNTEAF
TRBV29-1,SVETSGRRNEQF
TRBV9,ASSSQTSQGEQF
TRBV5-1,ASSLVPGQGHGELF
TRBV9,ASSVSLAQANSGNTIY
TRBV18,ASSPAGAPNSPLH
TRBV5-1,ASSLDGVNTGELF
TRBV2,ASSTSGFYGYT
TRBV6-1,ASRGAARNYGYT
TRBV27,ASSLRTGGRSGELF
TRBV14,ASSFRTGYRAGELF
TRBV15,ATSRDSSGGSSYNEQF
TRBV7-2,ASSYRVRGIYEQY
TRBV7-2,ASSLAWSSGNTIY
TRBV5-1,ASSPGRGDTGELF
TRBV5-1,ASSTLAAAEQF
TRBV30,AWSRDDRVTGELF
TRBV5-1,ASSLDSTNYGYT
TRBV30,AWRRQGISEAF
TRBV5-1,ASSSGGADTQY
TRBV11-2,ASSLRVAGAPRGVGTQY
TRBV29-1,SVVRTGELF
TRBV18,ASSPPGIGELF
TRBV7-9,ASSYQENTEAF
TRBV25-1,ARGRDTEAF
TRBV5-4,ASSLPTEQAF
TRBV7-2,ASSLAGVLGTDTQY